These 23 T cell receptor beta chains were all obtained from the same sample, sequenced in a study of blood T cell repertoires in COVID-19. The protocol was immunoSEQ multiplex PCR, while the TCRdb copy is restricted to in-frame clones and leaves out a portion. This table holds about 87,000 clones, approximately 86% found once. Input material: peripheral blood. These receptors originate from a man aged 40-49 years with acute or convalescent COVID-19.

V gene TRBV4-3 combines with J gene TRBJ1-4, with D perhaps matching TRBD1 (6 bases). The CDR3 extends over 15 amino acids. CDR1 and CDR2 from the germline V gene are LGHNA and YSLEER. V lost 0 bases and J lost 5, with 10 bases in between. DNA of the CDR3: TGCGCCAGCAGCCAAGACACAGGGCCAAATGAAAAACTGTTTTTT. Protein sequence: CASSQDTGPNEKLFF.

The chain employs TRBV5-4 and TRBJ1-1; a possible D gene is TRBD1 (5 bases). Trimming left V 4 bases short and J 1 base short, with 17 bases between. This CDR3 contains 16 residues. The germline V gene has CDR1 SGHNT and CDR2 YYREEE (reference sequence). The DNA for the CDR3 is TGTGCCAGCAGCCCCCAAGGGGCACGAAAGAACACTGAAGCTTTCTTT. The encoded protein is CASSPQGARKNTEAFF.

The V call is TRBV6-2 or TRBV6-3, the J call TRBJ1-2; the match to TRBD1 covers 7 bases. The V gene's germline CDR1 is MNHEY and CDR2 SVGEGT. There are 13 residues in the CDR3. J lost 4 bases, V lost 6 bases, and 5 bases had no gene match. The CDR3, as DNA: TGTGCCAGCAGCCCGACAGGGATCTATGGCTACACCTTC. This codes for CASSPTGIYGYTF.

The chain couples TRBV4-3 to TRBJ1-2, with 7 bases lining up with TRBD1. The germline CDR1 and CDR2 sequences are LGHNA and YSLEER. The V segment lost 1 base and the J segment 4 bases; nucleotides outside the gene matches: 3. The CDR3 is 14 residues long. CDR3 bases: TGCGCCAGCAGCCAAGCGGCAGGGGGCTATGGCTACACCTTC. This codes for CASSQAAGGYGYTF.

The chain employs TRBV24-1 and TRBJ2-1, with a tentative D call TRBD2 (6 bases). V was clipped by 3 bases and J by 4 bases, with 15 bases between them. Germline CDR1 and CDR2: KGHDR and SFDVKD. This CDR3 spans 16 amino acids. This CDR3 reads CATSDATSPLYNEQFF. CDR3 in DNA: TGTGCCACCAGTGATGCCACTAGCCCACTATACAATGAGCAGTTCTTC.

This clone was seen repeatedly, ten times or more. The identical CDR3 is also encoded by other nucleotide sequences in the sample. This chain's CDR3 is CSVEVGRAETQYF. As DNA, the CDR3 is TGCAGCGTTGAAGTGGGGAGGGCGGAGACCCAGTACTTC. J is TRBJ2-5 and V is TRBV29-1; TRBD2 aligns across 7 bases. The trim removed 1 base at V and 5 bases at J, leaving 4 bases unmatched. This CDR3 contains 13 residues. Germline CDR1 and CDR2: SQVTM and ANQGSEA.

The chain is built from TRBV30 and TRBJ2-3; the D gene is possibly TRBD1 (6 bases). Germline V gene lookup returns CDR1 GTSNPN and CDR2 SVGIG (reference sequence). The CDR3 sequence is 14 residues long. V gave up 3 bases and J gave up 4 bases, with 14 bases separating them. The CDR3 region has the DNA TGTGCCTGGAGGGTGGCTGCAGGGGCAGATACGCAGTATTTT. This translates into CAWRVAAGADTQYF.

The gene calls are TRBV27 and TRBJ1-4; the D is unclear. Looked up from germline, CDR1 is MNHEY and CDR2 is SMNVEV (reference sequence). This CDR3 region has 16 residues. The ends were cut back, 3 bases at V and 0 bases at J, with 11 bases in the middle. CDR3 coding DNA: TGTGCCAGCAGTTTGTCCGGGCGGGCAACTAATGAAAAACTGTTTTTT. It yields the protein CASSLSGRATNEKLFF.

This chain uses TRBV7-2 with TRBJ1-3; unclear D gene. Trimming cost V 5 bases and J 0 bases, with 11 bases left between them. The CDR3 is 15 amino acids. Germline values: CDR1 SGHTA, CDR2 FQGNSA. CDR3 sequence: CASSRLQSSGNTIYF. In DNA, the CDR3 is TGTGCCAGCAGCCGCCTACAGAGCTCTGGAAACACCATATATTTT.

V and J are TRBV9 and TRBJ1-2, with D perhaps TRBD1 (6 bases). This CDR3 is 15 amino acids long. In germline, CDR1 is SGDLS, CDR2 YYNGEE. V lost 2 bases to trimming and J lost 2 bases, with 13 bases between them. For the CDR3, the DNA is TGTGCCAGCAGCGTCCAGGGACACCAGAACTATGGCTACACCTTC. Amino acid sequence: CASSVQGHQNYGYTF.

This chain joins TRBV9 and TRBJ2-7; D might be TRBD1 (6 bases). The V gene lost 0 bases and the J gene lost 4 bases, with 8 bases spanning the gap. The germline V gene encodes CDR1 SGDLS and CDR2 YYNGEE. There are 13 residues in the CDR3. For the CDR3, the DNA is TGTGCCAGCAGCGTAGCAGGGGCGTACGAGCAGTACTTC. Its protein product is CASSVAGAYEQYF.

Only one count was recorded for this clone. CDR3 amino acids: CASSQDRGQGYNEQFF. The CDR3 DNA sequence: TGTGCCAGCAGCCAAGATAGGGGACAGGGATACAATGAGCAGTTCTTC. This chain uses TRBV14 with TRBJ2-1; 9 bases fit TRBD1. This CDR3 is 16 amino acids long. Germline V gene lookup returns CDR1 SGHDN and CDR2 FVKESK. The ends lost 0 bases at V and 4 bases at J; junction bases unmatched: 4.

This chain links TRBV5-8 with TRBJ1-3; no definite D call. V dropped 0 bases and J dropped 3 bases, with 10 bases sitting between them. This CDR3 has 15 amino acids. Germline V gene data show CDR1 as SGHTS and CDR2 as YDEGEE. The CDR3 DNA reads TGTGCCAGCAGCTTGGCGGTACAGTTTGGAAACACCATATATTTT. This gives the protein CASSLAVQFGNTIYF. Based on the CDR3 plus reference TRBV5-8 and TRBJ1-3, the full variable domain is EAGVTQSPTHLIKTRGQQATLRCSPISGHTSVYWYQQALGLGLQFLLWYDEGEERNRGNFPPRFSGRQFPNYSSELNVNALELEDSALYLCASSLAVQFGNTIYFGEGSWLTVV.

The CDR3 DNA reads as TGTGCCAGCAGTGAGGGACAGGGGGCTTGGTCACCCCTCCACTTT. This encodes CASSEGQGAWSPLHF. V gene TRBV6-1 combines with J gene TRBJ1-6; 12 nucleotides agree with TRBD1. CDR1 and CDR2 from the germline V gene are MNHNS and SASEGT. The CDR3 runs to 15 residues. V was pared by 3 bases and J by 10 bases, with 4 bases of the junction left unmatched.

The chain recombines TRBV19 with TRBJ2-3, with 11 bases lining up with TRBD2. The CDR3 runs to 15 residues. The V gene's germline CDR1 is LNHDA and CDR2 SQIVND (reference sequence). The V gene end was trimmed by 5 bases and the J gene end by 4 bases; junction bases not matched to a gene: 5. The CDR3 is CASSSLAGDPDTQYF. Here the CDR3 DNA reads TGTGCCAGTAGTTCACTAGCGGGGGACCCAGATACGCAGTATTTT.

V usage is TRBV7-7 and J usage is TRBJ2-1; TRBD2 matches 7 bases. V trimming: 1 base; J trimming: 5 bases; junction bases outside the gene matches: 5. The CDR3 has 15 amino acids. Germline CDR1 and CDR2: SSHAT and FNYEAQ (reference sequence). CDR3: CASSLGLAGNNEQFF. The CDR3 coding sequence is TGTGCCAGCAGCTTAGGGTTAGCGGGTAACAATGAGCAGTTCTTC. Complete variable domain (other parts from reference TRBV7-7 and TRBJ2-1): GAGVSQSPRYKVTKRGQDVTLRCDPISSHATLYWYQQALGQGPEFLTYFNYEAQPDKSGLPSDRFSAERPEGSISTLTIQRTEQRDSAMYRCASSLGLAGNNEQFFGPGTRLTVL.

The chain joins TRBV6-5 to TRBJ2-3, with 8 bases that match TRBD2. The germline V gene has CDR1 MNHEY and CDR2 SVGAGI. The CDR3 is 15 residues long. Losses at the gene ends were 8 bases for V and 4 bases for J; bases not matched to a gene: 11. The CDR3, as DNA: TGTGCCAGCCCCAGGGGACTAGTGGGTGCAGATACGCAGTATTTT. It translates to CASPRGLVGADTQYF.

This sequence joins TRBV7-9 and TRBJ2-2; 12 nucleotides align to TRBD2. Germline CDR1 reads SEHNR; CDR2 reads FQNEAQ (reference sequence). CDR3 size: 19 residues. V shed 4 bases and J 6 bases; nucleotides not matched to a gene: 15. Written as DNA, the CDR3 is TGTGCCAGCAGCTCTACCCGTCGGACTAGCGGGGATAAGTCCGGGGAGCTGTTTTTT. Protein product: CASSSTRRTSGDKSGELFF.

The gene calls are TRBV6-2 or TRBV6-3 and TRBJ2-3; perhaps TRBD2 as D (5 bases). Trimming shortened V by 0 bases and J by 3 bases, and 13 bases separated the two germline ends. The CDR3 is 16 residues long. Germline-derived CDR1 and CDR2 are MNHEY and SVGEGT. CDR3 residues: CASSYSSRVGTDTQYF. The CDR3 coding sequence is TGTGCCAGCAGTTACTCGTCGCGGGTTGGAACAGATACGCAGTATTTT.

The CDR3 DNA sequence: TGTGCCAGCAGCTTGATACCTGGGACATCTATGAACACTGAAGCTTTCTTT. Encoded protein: CASSLIPGTSMNTEAFF. The chain couples TRBV5-6 to TRBJ1-1; D perhaps matches TRBD1 (6 bases). The CDR3 runs 17 residues. CDR1 and CDR2 (germline): SGHDT, YYEEEE. V was cut by 1 base and J by 0 bases, with 16 bases left in between.

The genes are TRBV11-3 and TRBJ2-1, with 9 bases identical to TRBD2. The CDR3 consists of 15 residues. The germline V gene encodes CDR1 SGHNT and CDR2 YENEEA. The V and J ends lost 5 bases and 4 bases, in that order; junction bases with no gene match: 6. CDR3 in DNA: TGTGCCAGCAGCACACGACTAGCGGCATACAATGAGCAGTTCTTC. It specifies CASSTRLAAYNEQFF.

This clone showed up just a few times. The chain is built from TRBV18 and TRBJ2-1; D is possibly TRBD2 (5 bases). The V and J ends lost 8 bases and 5 bases respectively, with 13 bases between them. The V gene's germline CDR1 is KGHSH and CDR2 LQKENI. CDR3 size: 13 residues. This CDR3 is CASLSVRDNEQFF. In DNA form, the CDR3 reads TGTGCCAGCCTATCGGTGCGGGACAATGAGCAGTTCTTC.

This clone was recorded a few times. The chain is built from TRBV14 and TRBJ1-4, with unresolved D. In germline, CDR1 is SGHDN, CDR2 FVKESK. This CDR3 contains 14 residues. The ends were cut back, 1 base at V and 8 bases at J, with 11 bases in the middle. CDR3 protein: CASSQVPENEKLFF. The CDR3, as DNA: TGTGCCAGCAGCCAAGTCCCCGAGAACGAAAAACTGTTTTTT.